These T cell receptor beta chains were read from a single sample in a study of blood T cell repertoires in COVID-19. This table comes from immunoSEQ multiplex PCR, and its TCRdb copy is limited to in-frame clones, with some not included. The sample lists about 150,000 clones, about 80% occurring once. The sample consisted of peripheral blood. Receptor source: a man between 65 and 80 years old with acute or convalescent COVID-19. Each CDR3 is given with its conserved first and last residue. The order of the fields is V gene, D gene, clone size, J gene, CDR3 protein, CDR3 DNA. D genes are given only for firm matches. Size values are once, few and many counts, or a class for expanded clones, and some rows have none.

v_call: TRBV2; d_call: TRBD1; clone_size: NA; j_call: TRBJ2-7; cdr3_aa: CASSPGQGSYEQYF; cdr3_nt: TGTGCCAGCAGTCCAGGACAGGGTTCCTACGAGCAGTACTTC
v_call: TRBV5-1; d_call: TRBD1; clone_size: NA; j_call: TRBJ1-2; cdr3_aa: CASSFGTGYGYTF; cdr3_nt: TGCGCCAGCAGCTTTGGGACAGGGTATGGCTACACCTTC
v_call: TRBV18; d_call: NA; clone_size: NA; j_call: TRBJ1-3; cdr3_aa: CASSPSPVTGNTIYF; cdr3_nt: TGTGCCAGCTCACCCTCCCCAGTCACTGGAAACACCATATATTTT
v_call: TRBV18; d_call: NA; clone_size: many; j_call: TRBJ1-6; cdr3_aa: CASSLLRGGDYNSPLHF; cdr3_nt: TGTGCCAGCTCGCTGTTACGGGGTGGGGACTATAATTCACCCCTCCACTTT
v_call: TRBV5-1; d_call: NA; clone_size: NA; j_call: TRBJ1-6; cdr3_aa: CASSPWARETKSVGSPLHF; cdr3_nt: TGCGCCAGCAGCCCATGGGCCCGGGAAACAAAATCAGTGGGCTCACCCCTCCACTTT
v_call: TRBV10-3; d_call: TRBD1; clone_size: NA; j_call: TRBJ2-3; cdr3_aa: CAIRAHVTGSTDTQYF; cdr3_nt: TGTGCCATCAGGGCCCATGTGACAGGGAGCACAGATACGCAGTATTTT
v_call: TRBV5-4; d_call: NA; clone_size: NA; j_call: TRBJ1-4; cdr3_aa: CASSRLGENEKLFF; cdr3_nt: TGTGCCAGCAGCCGACTAGGAGAAAATGAAAAACTGTTTTTT
v_call: TRBV24-1; d_call: NA; clone_size: NA; j_call: TRBJ1-2; cdr3_aa: CATSDPGQSGTYGYTF; cdr3_nt: TGTGCCACCAGTGACCCCGGACAGTCCGGTACTTATGGCTACACCTTC
v_call: TRBV19; d_call: NA; clone_size: NA; j_call: TRBJ1-3; cdr3_aa: CASIGFYSGNTIYF; cdr3_nt: TGTGCCAGTATCGGGTTTTATTCTGGAAACACCATATATTTT
v_call: TRBV3-1/TRBV3-2; d_call: NA; clone_size: NA; j_call: TRBJ1-2; cdr3_aa: CASSQLQGTGGYTF; cdr3_nt: TGTGCCAGCAGCCAGCTCCAGGGCACCGGTGGCTACACCTTC
v_call: TRBV30; d_call: TRBD1; clone_size: NA; j_call: TRBJ1-2; cdr3_aa: CAWSPGQGNYGYTF; cdr3_nt: TGTGCCTGGAGTCCGGGACAGGGGAACTATGGCTACACCTTC
v_call: TRBV6-4; d_call: TRBD2; clone_size: NA; j_call: TRBJ2-1; cdr3_aa: CASSDGGGYNEQFF; cdr3_nt: TGTGCCAGCAGTGACGGCGGGGGGTACAATGAGCAGTTCTTC
v_call: TRBV5-1; d_call: NA; clone_size: NA; j_call: TRBJ1-1; cdr3_aa: CASSVGHQNTEAFF; cdr3_nt: TGCGCCAGCAGCGTGGGACATCAGAACACTGAAGCTTTCTTT
v_call: TRBV15; d_call: TRBD1; clone_size: NA; j_call: TRBJ2-1; cdr3_aa: CATSRTGGSDEQFF; cdr3_nt: TGTGCCACCAGCAGGACAGGGGGCAGCGATGAGCAGTTCTTC
v_call: TRBV6-5; d_call: NA; clone_size: NA; j_call: TRBJ1-2; cdr3_aa: CATEGEKNYGYTF; cdr3_nt: TGTGCCACTGAGGGGGAGAAGAACTATGGCTACACCTTC
v_call: TRBV29-1; d_call: NA; clone_size: NA; j_call: TRBJ1-4; cdr3_aa: CSVEGSSTEKLFF; cdr3_nt: TGCAGCGTTGAAGGGTCGTCTACCGAAAAACTGTTTTTT
v_call: TRBV5-4; d_call: NA; clone_size: NA; j_call: TRBJ1-1; cdr3_aa: CASTQGQTNTEAFF; cdr3_nt: TGTGCCAGCACCCAAGGACAGACCAACACTGAAGCTTTCTTT
v_call: TRBV5-1; d_call: NA; clone_size: NA; j_call: TRBJ2-1; cdr3_aa: CASSFYGGSYNEQFF; cdr3_nt: TGCGCCAGCAGCTTTTACGGGGGCTCCTACAATGAGCAGTTCTTC
v_call: TRBV3-1/TRBV3-2; d_call: TRBD2; clone_size: NA; j_call: TRBJ2-1; cdr3_aa: CASSHPRDSGRSYNEQFF; cdr3_nt: TGTGCCAGCAGCCACCCCAGGGATAGCGGGAGATCCTACAATGAGCAGTTCTTC
v_call: TRBV2; d_call: NA; clone_size: NA; j_call: TRBJ2-7; cdr3_aa: CASLRTVLSYEQYF; cdr3_nt: TGTGCCAGCCTCAGGACAGTCCTAAGCTACGAGCAGTACTTC
v_call: TRBV11-2; d_call: TRBD2; clone_size: few; j_call: TRBJ2-1; cdr3_aa: CASSSRLANNEQFF; cdr3_nt: TGTGCCAGCAGCTCCCGACTAGCGAACAATGAGCAGTTCTTC
v_call: TRBV5-1; d_call: TRBD2; clone_size: NA; j_call: TRBJ2-7; cdr3_aa: CASSLGTSGGRNEQYF; cdr3_nt: TGCGCCAGCAGCTTGGGGACTAGCGGGGGAAGGAACGAGCAGTACTTC
v_call: TRBV18; d_call: NA; clone_size: once; j_call: TRBJ2-5; cdr3_aa: CASSPTRTETQYF; cdr3_nt: TGTGCCAGCTCACCGACTAGAACCGAGACCCAGTACTTC
v_call: TRBV7-3; d_call: NA; clone_size: NA; j_call: TRBJ2-3; cdr3_aa: CASSSYGDTQYF; cdr3_nt: TGTGCCAGCAGCTCCTACGGAGATACGCAGTATTTT
v_call: TRBV29-1; d_call: NA; clone_size: NA; j_call: TRBJ1-2; cdr3_aa: CSVAVGGTNYGYTF; cdr3_nt: TGCAGCGTTGCGGTTGGGGGCACGAACTATGGCTACACCTTC
v_call: TRBV9; d_call: NA; clone_size: NA; j_call: TRBJ1-4; cdr3_aa: CASSGTSGVSNEKLFF; cdr3_nt: TGTGCCAGCAGCGGGACCTCCGGGGTTTCTAATGAAAAACTGTTTTTT
v_call: TRBV10-3; d_call: NA; clone_size: NA; j_call: TRBJ2-2; cdr3_aa: CAISAPGTGELFF; cdr3_nt: TGTGCCATCAGTGCCCCCGGCACCGGGGAGCTGTTTTTT
v_call: TRBV4-1; d_call: TRBD1; clone_size: NA; j_call: TRBJ2-7; cdr3_aa: CASSQVFVGTGSEIHEQYF; cdr3_nt: TGCGCCAGCAGCCAAGTATTCGTCGGGACAGGGTCCGAAATACACGAGCAGTACTTC
v_call: TRBV5-8; d_call: NA; clone_size: NA; j_call: TRBJ2-3; cdr3_aa: CASSLGAAPRITDTQYF; cdr3_nt: TGTGCCAGCAGCTTGGGTGCGGCCCCGAGGATAACAGATACGCAGTATTTT
v_call: TRBV27; d_call: TRBD1; clone_size: few; j_call: TRBJ2-7; cdr3_aa: CASSLATGGYTYEQYF; cdr3_nt: TGTGCCAGCAGTTTGGCGACAGGGGGCTATACCTACGAGCAGTACTTC
v_call: TRBV18; d_call: TRBD1; clone_size: NA; j_call: TRBJ2-2; cdr3_aa: CASSPPPDRGPGELFF; cdr3_nt: TGTGCCAGCTCACCACCTCCGGACAGGGGGCCCGGGGAGCTGTTTTTT
v_call: TRBV6-5; d_call: TRBD2; clone_size: few; j_call: TRBJ2-2; cdr3_aa: CASSSPGGTGELFF; cdr3_nt: TGTGCCAGCAGCTCCCCCGGGGGGACCGGGGAGCTGTTTTTT
v_call: TRBV7-9; d_call: TRBD1; clone_size: NA; j_call: TRBJ2-2; cdr3_aa: CASSSGQGGITGELFF; cdr3_nt: TGTGCCAGCAGCTCCGGACAGGGGGGGATCACCGGGGAGCTGTTTTTT
v_call: TRBV7-9; d_call: NA; clone_size: few; j_call: TRBJ2-1; cdr3_aa: CASSLTTGLDEQFF; cdr3_nt: TGTGCCAGCAGCTTAACGACAGGTCTCGATGAGCAGTTCTTC
v_call: TRBV7-2; d_call: NA; clone_size: few; j_call: TRBJ1-3; cdr3_aa: CASSPLTVTNTIYF; cdr3_nt: TGTGCCAGCAGCCCTCTGACAGTAACAAACACCATATATTTT
v_call: TRBV9; d_call: NA; clone_size: NA; j_call: TRBJ2-1; cdr3_aa: CASSGLTRHEQFF; cdr3_nt: TGTGCCAGCAGCGGACTAACTCGGCATGAGCAGTTCTTC
v_call: TRBV9; d_call: TRBD1; clone_size: once; j_call: TRBJ1-4; cdr3_aa: CASSELTGGGEKLFF; cdr3_nt: TGTGCCAGCAGCGAGTTGACAGGGGGCGGTGAAAAACTGTTTTTT
v_call: TRBV3-1/TRBV3-2; d_call: NA; clone_size: NA; j_call: TRBJ1-2; cdr3_aa: CASSQDTGFTYGYTF; cdr3_nt: TGTGCCAGCAGCCAAGATACAGGGTTTACCTATGGCTACACCTTC
v_call: TRBV27; d_call: NA; clone_size: NA; j_call: TRBJ2-6; cdr3_aa: CASSLFMANVLTF; cdr3_nt: TGTGCCAGCAGTTTATTTATGGCCAACGTCCTGACTTTC
v_call: TRBV5-1; d_call: TRBD1; clone_size: few; j_call: TRBJ2-7; cdr3_aa: CASSLAGTGDYEQYF; cdr3_nt: TGCGCCAGCAGCTTGGCCGGGACAGGGGACTACGAGCAGTACTTC
v_call: TRBV7-9; d_call: TRBD2; clone_size: NA; j_call: TRBJ2-1; cdr3_aa: CASSLFSGGPLSYNEQFF; cdr3_nt: TGTGCCAGCAGCTTGTTTAGCGGGGGGCCCTTGTCTTACAATGAGCAGTTCTTC
v_call: TRBV4-2; d_call: NA; clone_size: few; j_call: TRBJ2-7; cdr3_aa: CASSQDLGVRRYEQYF; cdr3_nt: TGTGCCAGCAGCCAAGATCTTGGAGTTCGTCGATACGAGCAGTACTTC
v_call: TRBV19; d_call: TRBD1; clone_size: NA; j_call: TRBJ2-2; cdr3_aa: CASRIQGTGGELFF; cdr3_nt: TGTGCCAGTAGGATACAGGGGACCGGTGGGGAGCTGTTTTTT
v_call: TRBV3-1/TRBV3-2; d_call: NA; clone_size: few; j_call: TRBJ1-4; cdr3_aa: CASSQNPGANEKLFF; cdr3_nt: TGTGCCAGCAGCCAAAATCCCGGGGCTAATGAAAAACTGTTTTTT
v_call: TRBV27; d_call: TRBD2; clone_size: NA; j_call: TRBJ2-2; cdr3_aa: CASSYPGLAGSSGELFF; cdr3_nt: TGTGCCAGCAGCTACCCGGGACTAGCGGGGTCGTCCGGGGAGCTGTTTTTT
v_call: TRBV6-5; d_call: NA; clone_size: NA; j_call: TRBJ2-7; cdr3_aa: CATVGDREQYF; cdr3_nt: TGTGCCACCGTAGGAGACAGAGAGCAGTACTTC
v_call: TRBV9; d_call: NA; clone_size: once; j_call: TRBJ1-1; cdr3_aa: CASSVEGGVSWDTEAFF; cdr3_nt: TGTGCCAGCAGCGTAGAGGGAGGGGTTTCATGGGACACTGAAGCTTTCTTT
v_call: TRBV10-3; d_call: NA; clone_size: NA; j_call: TRBJ1-1; cdr3_aa: CAISESPVSTEAFF; cdr3_nt: TGTGCCATCAGTGAGTCCCCGGTGTCCACTGAAGCTTTCTTT
v_call: TRBV4-1; d_call: TRBD1; clone_size: few; j_call: TRBJ1-1; cdr3_aa: CASTPGGQGSMNTEAFF; cdr3_nt: TGCGCCAGCACCCCGGGGGGACAGGGTTCCATGAACACTGAAGCTTTCTTT
v_call: TRBV5-6; d_call: TRBD2; clone_size: once; j_call: TRBJ2-7; cdr3_aa: CASSSGLADYYEQYF; cdr3_nt: TGTGCCAGCAGCTCCGGACTAGCGGATTATTACGAGCAGTACTTC
v_call: TRBV6-6; d_call: TRBD1; clone_size: NA; j_call: TRBJ1-2; cdr3_aa: CASSRRTGQNYGYTF; cdr3_nt: TGTGCCAGCAGTCGGCGGACAGGTCAAAACTATGGCTACACCTTC
v_call: TRBV29-1; d_call: NA; clone_size: NA; j_call: TRBJ2-1; cdr3_aa: CSGLADSSYNEQFF; cdr3_nt: TGCAGCGGACTGGCGGATAGCTCCTACAATGAGCAGTTCTTC
v_call: TRBV19; d_call: NA; clone_size: NA; j_call: TRBJ2-1; cdr3_aa: CASSNPEKGNNEQFF; cdr3_nt: TGTGCCAGTAGTAATCCGGAGAAAGGAAACAATGAGCAGTTCTTC
v_call: TRBV2; d_call: NA; clone_size: NA; j_call: TRBJ1-2; cdr3_aa: CASSRDGNYGYTF; cdr3_nt: TGTGCCAGCAGTAGAGACGGGAACTATGGCTACACCTTC
v_call: TRBV30; d_call: NA; clone_size: NA; j_call: TRBJ2-4; cdr3_aa: CAWRPRGEGYIQYF; cdr3_nt: TGTGCCTGGAGACCTCGGGGTGAGGGATACATTCAGTACTTC